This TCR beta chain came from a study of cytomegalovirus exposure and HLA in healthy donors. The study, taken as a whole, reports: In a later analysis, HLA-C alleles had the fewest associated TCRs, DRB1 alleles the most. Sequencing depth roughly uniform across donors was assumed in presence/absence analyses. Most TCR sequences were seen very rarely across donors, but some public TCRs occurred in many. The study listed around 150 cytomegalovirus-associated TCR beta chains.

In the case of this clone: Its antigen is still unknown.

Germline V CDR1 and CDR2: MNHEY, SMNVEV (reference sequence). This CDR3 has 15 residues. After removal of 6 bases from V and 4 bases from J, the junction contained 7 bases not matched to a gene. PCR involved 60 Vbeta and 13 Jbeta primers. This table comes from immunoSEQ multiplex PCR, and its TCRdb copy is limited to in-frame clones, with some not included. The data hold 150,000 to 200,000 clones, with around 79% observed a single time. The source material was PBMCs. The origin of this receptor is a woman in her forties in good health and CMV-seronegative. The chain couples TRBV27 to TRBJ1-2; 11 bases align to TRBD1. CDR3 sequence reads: CASRQPGQGVYGYTF. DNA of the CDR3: TGTGCCAGCAGGCAGCCGGGACAGGGGGTCTATGGCTACACCTTC.